This passage covers 5 T cell receptor beta chains from one sample sequenced in a study of cytomegalovirus exposure and HLA in healthy donors. The PCR used 60 Vbeta and 13 Jbeta primers. Libraries were prepared by immunoSEQ multiplex PCR; TCRdb keeps only in-frame clonotypes and omits some of them. The sample yields more than 85,000 clones, 65% to 80% seen once. Specimen: PBMCs. These receptors were taken from a woman between 50 and 59 years old in good health and CMV-seropositive.

The rearrangement joins TRBV5-4 to TRBJ1-2; tentative D call: TRBD1 (6 bases). The CDR3 is 16 residues long. V dropped 1 base and J dropped 4 bases, with 17 bases sitting between them. Germline V gives CDR1 SGHNT, CDR2 YYREEE (reference sequence). The CDR3 here is CASSLKYRGAGYGYTF. Written as DNA, the CDR3 is TGTGCCAGCAGCTTGAAGTATCGGGGGGCAGGCTATGGCTACACCTTC.

The chain is built from TRBV29-1 and TRBJ2-7; possibly TRBD1 for D (5 bases). The germline gives CDR1 SQVTM, CDR2 ANQGSEA. V shed 6 bases and J shed 6 bases, with 12 bases lying between them. CDR3 length: 11 residues. CDR3 residues: CSVQTDREQYF. CDR3 bases: TGCAGCGTCCAGACAGATCGCGAGCAGTACTTC.

This clone was recorded only once. The J gene is TRBJ1-1, the V gene TRBV9; D not resolved. Trimming took 0 bases from V and 4 from J, leaving 7 bases between them. Germline assignment: CDR1 SGDLS and CDR2 YYNGEE. The CDR3 length is 13 residues. Written as DNA, the CDR3 is TGTGCCAGCAGCGTAGGGCAGCGCACTGAAGCTTTCTTT. It is translated as CASSVGQRTEAFF.

The CDR3 DNA sequence: TGTGCCAGCAGTGAAGGAGTAGCGGGAGGATACTCTTACAATGAGCAGTTCTTC. It is translated as CASSEGVAGGYSYNEQFF. This chain uses TRBV6-1 with TRBJ2-1; 10 positions agree with TRBD2. Losses at the gene ends were 1 base for V and 4 bases for J; bases not matched to a gene: 10. Germline V gene lookup returns CDR1 MNHNS and CDR2 SASEGT. The CDR3 is 18 residues long.

The gene calls are TRBV6-1 and TRBJ2-7, with 7 bases identical to TRBD1. Germline values: CDR1 MNHNS, CDR2 SASEGT. The V and J ends lost 6 bases and 2 bases, in that order; junction bases with no gene match: 4. The CDR3 totals 13 residues. The CDR3 DNA is TGTGCCAGCAGCTTGGACAGGCCCTACGAGCAGTACTTC. It encodes CASSLDRPYEQYF.